This T cell receptor (beta chain) was captured in a study of shared clonotypes between healthy human individuals. On the study more broadly: Researchers assigned three CD4 naive, three CD4 memory, two CD8 naive and one CD8 memory plate to each donor. Points from the study as a whole: Rarefaction analysis demonstrated incomplete sorted-subset sequencing notwithstanding large depth. Across subsets, estimated richness was generally greater for naive than for memory populations.

Assay used: immunoSEQ multiplex PCR; TCRdb lists only in-frame clones, some missing. The sample yields some 2,100,000 clones, nearly 97% seen once. To note about this clone: No antigen is known for it.

The CDR3 extends over 16 amino acids. Germline values: CDR1 MGHDK, CDR2 SYGVNS. V trimming: 2 bases; J trimming: 5 bases; junction bases outside the gene matches: 11. This sequence joins TRBV25-1 and TRBJ1-2; 7 bases fit TRBD1. Sequenced material: naive CD4+ T cells sorted from blood. This sample's subset: CD45RA+ positively selected. This receptor was obtained from a man aged 18 to 30 in good health. This CDR3 is CASSEPHPGGRYGYTF. CDR3 sequence (DNA): TGTGCCAGCAGTGAACCCCATCCAGGGGGACGTTATGGCTACACCTTC.